This paragraph reports one T cell receptor beta chain. This record comes from a study of blood T cell repertoires in COVID-19. Looking at the study overall: Samples of COVID-19 (acute and convalescent) were obtained from the United States, Italy and Spain. PBMCs, B-cell-depleted T cells, or T cells provided the cDNA or gDNA that made up the material.

The CDR3 contains 15 residues. Germline-derived CDR1 and CDR2 are SGHTA and FQGNSA. V was cut by 3 bases and J by 1 base, with 13 bases left in between. The data were produced by immunoSEQ multiplex PCR, yet TCRdb's version contains in-frame clones alone and is incomplete. This table has some 120,000 clones, roughly 84% appearing once. V and J are TRBV7-2 and TRBJ2-7, with D hard to call. The TCR sequence derives from a woman aged 25 to 39 who had recovered from COVID-19. The sequencing sample was made of peripheral blood. CDR3 bases: TGTGCCAGCAGCTTCCCGAGGCCGAGGTCCTACGAGCAGTACTTC. This gives the protein CASSFPRPRSYEQYF.